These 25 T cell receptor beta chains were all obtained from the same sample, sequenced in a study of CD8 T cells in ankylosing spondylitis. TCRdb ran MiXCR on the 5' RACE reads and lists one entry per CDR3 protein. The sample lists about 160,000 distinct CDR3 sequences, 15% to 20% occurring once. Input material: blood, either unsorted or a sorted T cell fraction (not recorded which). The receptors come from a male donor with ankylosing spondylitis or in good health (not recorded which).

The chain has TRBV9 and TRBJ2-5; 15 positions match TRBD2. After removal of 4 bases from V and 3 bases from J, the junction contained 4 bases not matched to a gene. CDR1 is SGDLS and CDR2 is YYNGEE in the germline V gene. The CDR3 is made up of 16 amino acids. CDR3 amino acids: CASSPWTSGREETQYF. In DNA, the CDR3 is TGTGCCAGCAGCCCTTGGACTAGCGGGAGGGAAGAGACCCAGTACTTC.

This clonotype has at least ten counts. CDR3 region: CASSPRSDEQYF. Written as DNA, the CDR3 is TGTGCCAGCTCACCTCGCAGCGACGAGCAGTACTTC. This chain connects TRBV18 to TRBJ2-7; D gene unclear. The germline V gene encodes CDR1 KGHSH and CDR2 LQKENI. V gave up 3 bases and J gave up 5 bases, with 8 bases separating them. The CDR3 is made up of 12 amino acids. The full variable domain, with the rest looked up from reference TRBV18 and TRBJ2-7, is NAGVMQNPRHLVRRRGQEARLRCSPMKGHSHVYWYRQLPEEGLKFMVYLQKENIIDESGMPKERFSAEFPKEGPSILRIQQVVRGDSAAYFCASSPRSDEQYFGPGTRLTVT.

The CDR3 is CATTVTDPRGGYTF. The CDR3, as DNA: TGTGCCACCACTGTGACCGATCCAAGGGGTGGCTACACCTTC. V gene TRBV19 combines with J gene TRBJ1-2; D possibly corresponds to TRBD1 (5 bases). Looked up from germline, CDR1 is LNHDA and CDR2 is SQIVND (reference sequence). The ends were cut back, 10 bases at V and 7 bases at J, with 22 bases in the middle. This CDR3 comprises 14 residues. The variable domain in full, with the rest retrieved from reference TRBV19 and TRBJ1-2, is DGGITQSPKYLFRKEGQNVTLSCEQNLNHDAMYWYRQDPGQGLRLIYYSQIVNDFQKGDIAEGYSVSREKKESFPLTVTSAQKNPTAFYLCATTVTDPRGGYTFGSGTRLTVV.

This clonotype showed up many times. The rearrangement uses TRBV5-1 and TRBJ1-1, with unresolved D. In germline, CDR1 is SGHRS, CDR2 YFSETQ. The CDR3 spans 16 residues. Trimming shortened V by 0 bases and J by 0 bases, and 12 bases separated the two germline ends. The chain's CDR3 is CASSLDPLSMNTEAFF. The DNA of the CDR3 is TGCGCCAGCAGCTTGGACCCGTTGTCGATGAACACTGAAGCTTTCTTT.

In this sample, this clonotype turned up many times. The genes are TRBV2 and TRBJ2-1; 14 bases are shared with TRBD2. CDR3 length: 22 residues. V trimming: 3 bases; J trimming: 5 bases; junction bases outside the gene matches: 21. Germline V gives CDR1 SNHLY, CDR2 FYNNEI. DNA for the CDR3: TGTGCCAGCAGTGAGCCCTTCAGTCTCTTGCCGGGACTAGCGGGAGTCGACAATGAGCAGTTCTTC. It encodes CASSEPFSLLPGLAGVDNEQFF.

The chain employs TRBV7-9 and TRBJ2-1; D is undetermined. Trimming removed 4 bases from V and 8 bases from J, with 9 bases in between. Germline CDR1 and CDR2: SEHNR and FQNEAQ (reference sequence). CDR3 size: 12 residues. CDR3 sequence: CASSSSHDEQFF. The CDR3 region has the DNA TGTGCCAGCAGCTCCTCTCATGATGAGCAGTTCTTC.

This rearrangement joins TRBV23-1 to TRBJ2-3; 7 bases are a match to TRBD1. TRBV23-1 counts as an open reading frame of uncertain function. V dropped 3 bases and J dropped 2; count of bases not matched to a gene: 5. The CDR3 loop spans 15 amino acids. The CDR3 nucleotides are TGCGCCAGCAGTCATCCGGGACAGATCACAGATACGCAGTATTTT. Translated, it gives CASSHPGQITDTQYF.

The CDR3, as DNA: TGTGCGACGGGAGGGCCGTTGAACACTGAAGCTTTCTTT. Protein sequence: CATGGPLNTEAFF. The chain employs TRBV28 and TRBJ1-1; D gene unclear. This CDR3 spans 13 amino acids. Germline V CDR1 and CDR2: MDHEN, SYDVKM.

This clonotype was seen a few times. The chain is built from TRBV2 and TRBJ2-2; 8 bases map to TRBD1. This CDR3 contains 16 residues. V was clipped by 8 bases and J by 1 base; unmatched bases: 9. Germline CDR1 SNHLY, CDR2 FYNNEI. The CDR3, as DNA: TGTGCCAGCTCAGGACAGGGATGGGAGAACACCGGGGAGCTGTTTTTT. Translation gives CASSGQGWENTGELFF.

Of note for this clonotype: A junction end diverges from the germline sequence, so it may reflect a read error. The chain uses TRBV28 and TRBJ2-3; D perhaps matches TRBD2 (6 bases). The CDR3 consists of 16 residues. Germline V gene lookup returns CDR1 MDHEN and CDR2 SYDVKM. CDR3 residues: CASILRDSHPTDTQYF. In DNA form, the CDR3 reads TGTGCCAGCATTTTAAGGGACTCCCATCCCACAGATACGCAGTATTTT.

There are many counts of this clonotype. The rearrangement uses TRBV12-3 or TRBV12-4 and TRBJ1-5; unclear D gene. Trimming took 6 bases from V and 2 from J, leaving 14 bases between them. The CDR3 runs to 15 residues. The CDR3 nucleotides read TGTGCCAGCAGAGGGTCTAGCGGGGGCAATCAGCCCCAGCATTTT. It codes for CASRGSSGGNQPQHF.

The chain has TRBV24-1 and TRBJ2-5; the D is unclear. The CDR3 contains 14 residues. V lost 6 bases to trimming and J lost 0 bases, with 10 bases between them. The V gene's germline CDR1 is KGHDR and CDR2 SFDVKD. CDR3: CATSTTRDQETQYF. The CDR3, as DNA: TGTGCCACCAGTACCACCCGCGACCAAGAGACCCAGTACTTC.

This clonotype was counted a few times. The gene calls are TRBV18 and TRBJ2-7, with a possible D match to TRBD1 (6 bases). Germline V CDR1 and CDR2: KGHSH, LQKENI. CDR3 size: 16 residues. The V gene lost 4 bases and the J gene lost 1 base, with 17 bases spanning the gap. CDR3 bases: TGTGCCAGCTCACAAGAAGGGGGTTGGGGATCCTACGAGCAGTACTTC. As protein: CASSQEGGWGSYEQYF.

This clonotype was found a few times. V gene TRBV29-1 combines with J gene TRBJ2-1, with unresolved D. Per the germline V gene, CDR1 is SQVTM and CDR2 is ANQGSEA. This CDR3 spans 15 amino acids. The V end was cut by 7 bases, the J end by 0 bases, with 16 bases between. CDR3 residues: CSAEDGGTSYNEQFF. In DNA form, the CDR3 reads TGCAGCGCTGAGGACGGCGGAACCTCCTACAATGAGCAGTTCTTC.

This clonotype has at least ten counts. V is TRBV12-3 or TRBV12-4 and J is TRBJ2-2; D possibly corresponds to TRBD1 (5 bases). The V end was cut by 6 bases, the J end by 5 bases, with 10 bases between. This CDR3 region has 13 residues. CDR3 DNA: TGTGCCAGCAGCTTTGGACAAACCGGGGAGCTGTTTTTT. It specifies CASSFGQTGELFF.

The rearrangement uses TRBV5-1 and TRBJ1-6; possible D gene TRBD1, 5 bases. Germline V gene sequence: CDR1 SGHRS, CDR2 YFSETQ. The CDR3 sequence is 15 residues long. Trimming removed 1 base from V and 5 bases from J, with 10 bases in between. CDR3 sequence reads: CASSLSGGDNSPLHF. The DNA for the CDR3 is TGCGCCAGCAGCTTGTCTGGGGGAGATAATTCACCCCTCCACTTT.

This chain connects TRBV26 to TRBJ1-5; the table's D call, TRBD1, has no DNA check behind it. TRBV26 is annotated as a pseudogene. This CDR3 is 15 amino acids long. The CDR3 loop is CASSWDRYSNQPQHF. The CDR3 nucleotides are TGCGCCAGCAGTTGGGACCGCTATAGCAATCAGCCCCAGCATTTT.

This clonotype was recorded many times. The chain's CDR3 is CASSQGGSEQYF. The CDR3 nucleotides read TGTGCCAGCAGTCAGGGGGGTTCCGAGCAGTACTTC. The chain joins TRBV12-3 or TRBV12-4 to TRBJ2-7, with D maybe TRBD1 (7 bases). V shed 5 bases and J shed 6 bases, with 11 bases lying between them. This CDR3 has 12 residues.

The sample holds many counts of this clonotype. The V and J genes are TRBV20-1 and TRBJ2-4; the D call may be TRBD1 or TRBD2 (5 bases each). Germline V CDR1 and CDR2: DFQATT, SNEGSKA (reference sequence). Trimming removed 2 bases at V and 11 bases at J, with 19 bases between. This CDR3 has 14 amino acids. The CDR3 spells CSARSPGRSKVQYF. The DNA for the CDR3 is TGCAGTGCTAGATCGCCGGGACGAAGTAAAGTTCAGTACTTC.

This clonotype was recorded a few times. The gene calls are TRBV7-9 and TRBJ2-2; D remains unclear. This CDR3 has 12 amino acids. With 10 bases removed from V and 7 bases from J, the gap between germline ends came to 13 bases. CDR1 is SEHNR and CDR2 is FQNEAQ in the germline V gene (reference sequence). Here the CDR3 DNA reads TGTGCCATGCCGACACCGGGCGGGGAGCTGTTTTTT. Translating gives CAMPTPGGELFF.

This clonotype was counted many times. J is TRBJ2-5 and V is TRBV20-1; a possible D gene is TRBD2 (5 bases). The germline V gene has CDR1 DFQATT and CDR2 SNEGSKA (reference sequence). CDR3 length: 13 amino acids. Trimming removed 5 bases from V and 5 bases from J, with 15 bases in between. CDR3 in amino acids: CSAGQSRAETQYF. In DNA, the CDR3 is TGCAGTGCTGGGCAATCGAGGGCGGAGACCCAGTACTTC.

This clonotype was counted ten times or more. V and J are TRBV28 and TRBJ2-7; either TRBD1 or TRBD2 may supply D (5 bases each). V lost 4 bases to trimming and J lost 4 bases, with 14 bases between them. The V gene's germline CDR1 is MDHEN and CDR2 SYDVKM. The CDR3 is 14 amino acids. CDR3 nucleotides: TGTGCCAGCAGTTATACGGGGACCGGGTACGAGCAGTACTTC. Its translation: CASSYTGTGYEQYF.

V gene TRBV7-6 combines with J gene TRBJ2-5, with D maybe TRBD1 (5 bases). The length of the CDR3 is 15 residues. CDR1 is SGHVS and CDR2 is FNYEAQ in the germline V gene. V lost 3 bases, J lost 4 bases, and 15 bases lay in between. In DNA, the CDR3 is TGTGCCAGCAGCTTCCCCCCCGGTCAGGGAGAGACCCAGTACTTC. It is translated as CASSFPPGQGETQYF.

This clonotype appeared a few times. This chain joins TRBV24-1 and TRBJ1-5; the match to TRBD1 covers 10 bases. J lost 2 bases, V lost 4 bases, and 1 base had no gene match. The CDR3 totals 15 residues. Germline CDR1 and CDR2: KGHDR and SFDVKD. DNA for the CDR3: TGTGCCACCAGTGAAGGGACAGGGGGCAATCAGCCCCAGCATTTT. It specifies CATSEGTGGNQPQHF.

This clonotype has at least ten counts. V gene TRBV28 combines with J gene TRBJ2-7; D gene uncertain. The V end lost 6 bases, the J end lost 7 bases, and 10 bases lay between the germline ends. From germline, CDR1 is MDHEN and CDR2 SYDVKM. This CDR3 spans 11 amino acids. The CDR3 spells CASSPFTEQYF. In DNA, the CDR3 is TGTGCCAGCAGCCCTTTCACGGAGCAGTACTTC.